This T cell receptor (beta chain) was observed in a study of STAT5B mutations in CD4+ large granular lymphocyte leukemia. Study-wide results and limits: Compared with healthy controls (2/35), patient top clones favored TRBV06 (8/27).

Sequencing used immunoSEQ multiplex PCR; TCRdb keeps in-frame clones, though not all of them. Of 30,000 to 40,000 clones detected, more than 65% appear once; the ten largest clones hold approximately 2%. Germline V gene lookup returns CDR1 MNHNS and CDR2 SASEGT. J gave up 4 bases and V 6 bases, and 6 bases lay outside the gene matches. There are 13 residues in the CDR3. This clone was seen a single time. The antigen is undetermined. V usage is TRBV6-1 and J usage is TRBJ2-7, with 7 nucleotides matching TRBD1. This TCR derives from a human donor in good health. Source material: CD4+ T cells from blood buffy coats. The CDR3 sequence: CASRTGTAYEQYF. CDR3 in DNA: TGTGCCAGCAGGACCGGGACAGCTTACGAGCAGTACTTC.